The source of this TCR beta chain is a study of beta chain features in type 1 diabetes. Study-wide background: Analysis included over 90 million sorted cells drawn from all samples. Broader study findings: TCRB CDR3s from Type 1 diabetes patients were moderately but significantly shorter in all four CD4+ subsets.

Blood was collected once per donor into heparin, averaging roughly 0.12 L. The CDR3 runs to 16 residues. The germline V gene has CDR1 MNHNY and CDR2 SVGAGI (reference sequence). V lost 0 bases to trimming and J lost 8 bases, with 16 bases between them. As every portion of the isolated RNA was reverse transcribed, the sequencing read expressed TCRB transcripts. Method: immunoSEQ multiplex PCR; TCRdb's copy keeps in-frame clones and lacks some. The sample comprises over 100,000 clones, roughly 15% of which are singletons, and about 2.5% rests with the top ten. This clone was seen more than once but under ten times. Antigen: not known.

The sequence came from a man aged 30 to 39 with type 1 diabetes. Sequenced input: central memory CD4+ T cells from blood. The chain links TRBV6-6 to TRBJ1-4, with D maybe TRBD1 (5 bases). The CDR3: CASSYSIGRAEEKLFF. The DNA of the CDR3 is TGTGCCAGCAGTTACTCGATCGGCAGGGCAGAGGAAAAACTGTTTTTT.